The text below deals with one TCR beta chain. The CDR3 is 17 residues long. V dropped 3 bases and J dropped 5; count of bases not matched to a gene: 12. Germline CDR1 is SGHRS and CDR2 is YFSETQ. These data are taken from a study of blood T cell repertoires in COVID-19. In the study overall: The United States, Italy and Spain were the sources of the acute and convalescent COVID-19 samples. PBMCs, B-cell-depleted T cells, or T cells were the source of the cDNA or gDNA that made up the material.

Original processing notes: Estimated nucleated cell counts came from reference gene primer amplification. Clones were sequenced by immunoSEQ multiplex PCR, and TCRdb holds only the in-frame ones, with some missing. That table gives V, J and clone size, and the DNA gave D and trimming. The profile shows about 490,000 clones, approximately 83% of them singletons. This sequence was found in a human donor in a cohort sampled during active COVID-19. Sequencing was carried out using peripheral blood. The chain links TRBV5-1 to TRBJ2-5; 11 positions agree with TRBD2. The CDR3 spells CASSSGFIAGGSETQYF. CDR3 bases: TGCGCCAGCAGCTCGGGATTTATAGCGGGAGGGTCGGAGACCCAGTACTTC.